The 5 T cell receptor beta chains in this list originate from one sample, sequenced in a study of T cell responses to AZD1222 COVID-19 vaccine. The data were produced by immunoSEQ multiplex PCR, yet TCRdb's version contains in-frame clones alone and is incomplete. Found here are about 160,000 clones, roughly nine tenths of them singletons; the top ten hold less than 2.5%. The source material was peripheral blood, sampled on day 0 of AZD1222 vaccination. The origin of the receptors is an adult in good health.

This chain links TRBV5-6 with TRBJ1-1; D not certain. Germline CDR1 reads SGHDT; CDR2 reads YYEEEE. This CDR3 is built from 17 residues. Trimming stripped 0 bases from V and 1 base from J, with 16 bases between. For the CDR3, the DNA is TGTGCCAGCAGCTTGGGAGAGTATTGGGGTGCGAACACTGAAGCTTTCTTT. Translated: CASSLGEYWGANTEAFF.

V is TRBV28 and J is TRBJ2-7; TRBD2 agrees at 9 bases. There are 15 residues in the CDR3. The ends lost 2 bases at V and 3 bases at J; junction bases unmatched: 5. Germline lookup yields CDR1 MDHEN and CDR2 SYDVKM. CDR3 in amino acids: CASSLLAGNFYEQYF. CDR3 nucleotide sequence: TGTGCCAGCAGTTTACTAGCGGGAAACTTCTACGAGCAGTACTTC.

The rearrangement uses TRBV6-5 and TRBJ2-2; D call uncertain. This CDR3 region has 15 residues. Germline loops: CDR1 MNHEY, CDR2 SVGAGI. The ends were cut back, 2 bases at V and 7 bases at J, with 14 bases in the middle. The CDR3 nucleotides are TGTGCCAGCAGTTACGGTCTAACCAAAGGCGGGGAGCTGTTTTTT. This gives the protein CASSYGLTKGGELFF.

A few counts support this clone. The chain joins TRBV9 to TRBJ2-5; 7 bases are a match to TRBD2. The CDR3 spans 15 residues. V lost 3 bases and J lost 3; bases outside the gene matches: 8. Germline V gene lookup returns CDR1 SGDLS and CDR2 YYNGEE. CDR3 region: CASSARTGLEETQYF. As DNA, the CDR3 is TGTGCCAGCAGCGCCCGGACCGGACTAGAAGAGACCCAGTACTTC. The full variable domain, with the rest looked up from reference TRBV9 and TRBJ2-5, is DSGVTQTPKHLITATGQRVTLRCSPRSGDLSVYWYQQSLDQGLQFLIQYYNGEERAKGNILERFSAQQFPDLHSELNLSSLELGDSALYFCASSARTGLEETQYFGPGTRLLVL.

The chain links TRBV5-1 to TRBJ2-7, with TRBD1 matching 9 bases. This CDR3 has 15 amino acids. With V trimmed by 4 bases and J by 5 bases, 10 bases remained unmatched. The germline V gene encodes CDR1 SGHRS and CDR2 YFSETQ. As DNA, the CDR3 is TGCGCCAGCAGCGGAACCGGGACAGGGATCGACGAGCAGTACTTC. This encodes CASSGTGTGIDEQYF.